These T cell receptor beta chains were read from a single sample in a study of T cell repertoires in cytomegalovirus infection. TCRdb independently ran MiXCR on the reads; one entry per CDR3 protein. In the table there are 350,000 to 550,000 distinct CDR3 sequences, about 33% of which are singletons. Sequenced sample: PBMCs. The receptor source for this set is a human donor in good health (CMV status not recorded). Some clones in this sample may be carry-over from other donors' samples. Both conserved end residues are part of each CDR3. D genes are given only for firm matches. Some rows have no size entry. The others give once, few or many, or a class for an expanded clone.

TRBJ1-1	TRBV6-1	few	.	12	TGTGCCAGCAGTGTCCCGAGCACTGAAGCTTTCTTT	CASSVPSTEAFF
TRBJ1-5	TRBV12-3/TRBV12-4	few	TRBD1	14	TGTGCCAGCAGTAGACAGGGGGAAAATCAGCCCCAGCATTTT	CASSRQGENQPQHF
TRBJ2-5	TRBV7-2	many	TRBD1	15	TGTGCCAGCAGCCGACAGGGGAATAGCCAAGAGACCCAGTACTTC	CASSRQGNSQETQYF
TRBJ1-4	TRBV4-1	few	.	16	TGCGCCAGCAGCCAAGATCCGGGCGAGGGAGGGGAAAAACTGTTTTTT	CASSQDPGEGGEKLFF
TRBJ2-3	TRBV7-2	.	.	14	TGTGCCAGCAGCTCACAGGGATACACAGATACGCAGTATTTT	CASSSQGYTDTQYF
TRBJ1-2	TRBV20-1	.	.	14	TGCAGTGCTGATGGAGAGGCGATGGGAGGTGGCTACACCTTC	CSADGEAMGGGYTF
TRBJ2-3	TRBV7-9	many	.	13	TGTGCCTCCCGGGGAGCGGGCACAGATACGCAGTATTTT	CASRGAGTDTQYF
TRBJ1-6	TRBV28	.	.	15	TGTGCCAGCAACCAGGGCAGGGTCTATAATTCACCCCTCCACTTT	CASNQGRVYNSPLHF
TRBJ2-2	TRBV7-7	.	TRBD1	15	TGTGCCAGCAGCATTTCGACAGGGGCCACCGGGGAGCTGTTTTTT	CASSISTGATGELFF
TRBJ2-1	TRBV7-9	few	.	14	TGTGCCAGCAGCTCCCCGGCTCTTTACAATGAGCAGTTCTTC	CASSSPALYNEQFF
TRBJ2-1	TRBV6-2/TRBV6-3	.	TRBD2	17	TGTGCCAGCAGAAAGAGCGGGGTCCGCGGGGGGGCGGCTGAGCAGTTCTTC	CASRKSGVRGGAAEQFF
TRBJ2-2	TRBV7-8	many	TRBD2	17	TGTGCCAGCAGCTTGGCCTTGATCGGGGGGAGGGCCGGGGAGCTGTTTTTT	CASSLALIGGRAGELFF
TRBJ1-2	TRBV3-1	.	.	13	TGTGCCAGCAGCCAAGAATCGGTGTCCGGCTACACCTTC	CASSQESVSGYTF
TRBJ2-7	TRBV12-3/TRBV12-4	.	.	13	TGTGCCAGCAGTTTCGTTCCATCCTACGAGCAGTACTTC	CASSFVPSYEQYF
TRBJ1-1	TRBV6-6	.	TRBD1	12	TGTGCCAGCGGGGGACAGGGGAGTGAAGATTTCTTT	CASGGQGSEDFF
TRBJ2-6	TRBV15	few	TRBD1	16	TGTGCCACCAGCAGAGAGACAGGGGCAGGGGCCAACGTCCTGACTTTC	CATSRETGAGANVLTF
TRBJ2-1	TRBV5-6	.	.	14	TGTGCCAGCAGCTTGGAGCAGGACGCCAATGAGCAGTTCTTC	CASSLEQDANEQFF
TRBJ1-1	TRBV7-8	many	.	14	TGTGCCAGCAGCTTATTCTGGTCGAACACTGAAGCTTTCTTT	CASSLFWSNTEAFF
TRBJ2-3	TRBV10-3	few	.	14	TGTGCCATCAGCCCCGAGGAATTACTAGATACGCAGTATTTT	CAISPEELLDTQYF
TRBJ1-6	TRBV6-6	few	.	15	TGTGCCAGCAGTTACTCTCTGGGTCTGGATTCACCCCTCCACTTT	CASSYSLGLDSPLHF
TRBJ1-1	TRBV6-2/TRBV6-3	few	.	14	TGTGCCAGCAGCGGGATACACCGGAACGCTGAAGCTTTCTTT	CASSGIHRNAEAFF
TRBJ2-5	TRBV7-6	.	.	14	TGTGCTAGCAGCTCACTGGGGATCCAAGAGACCCAGTACTTC	CASSSLGIQETQYF
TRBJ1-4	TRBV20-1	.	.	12	TGCAGTGCTCGCCAAAGGGATGAAAAACTGTTTTTT	CSARQRDEKLFF
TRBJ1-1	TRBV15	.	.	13	TGTGCCACCAGCCCGGACGGGAACACTGAAGCTTTCTTT	CATSPDGNTEAFF
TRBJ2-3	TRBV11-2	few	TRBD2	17	TGTGCCAGCAGCCCGACCCCCCTAGCGGGCTTAACAGATACGCAGTATTTT	CASSPTPLAGLTDTQYF
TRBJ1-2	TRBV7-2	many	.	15	TGTGCCAGCAGCTTAGCGCTTGGGGGGCGCAGTGGCTACACCTTC	CASSLALGGRSGYTF
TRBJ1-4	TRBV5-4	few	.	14	TGTGCCAGCAGCTCGGGACTCAGTGGGGAAAAACTGTTTTTT	CASSSGLSGEKLFF
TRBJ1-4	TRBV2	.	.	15	TGTGCCAGCAAGTCCGAGTACAGCCCGAGTGAAAAACTGTTTTTT	CASKSEYSPSEKLFF
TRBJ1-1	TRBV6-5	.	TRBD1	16	TGTGCCAGCAGCCCAGACAGGGGGCGTATGAACACTGAAGCTTTCTTT	CASSPDRGRMNTEAFF
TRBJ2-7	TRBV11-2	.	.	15	TGTGCCAGCAGCTTAGGAGAATTGACGGTGTACGAGCAGTACTTC	CASSLGELTVYEQYF
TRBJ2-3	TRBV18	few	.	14	TGTGCCAGCTCACCACCGGGCGGGCCCGATACGCAGTATTTT	CASSPPGGPDTQYF
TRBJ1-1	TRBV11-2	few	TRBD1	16	TGTGCCAGCGCGGGACAGGGCATCCCATATGGGTCTGAAGCTTTCTTT	CASAGQGIPYGSEAFF
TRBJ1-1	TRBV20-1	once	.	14	TGCAGCATCTCTAAGGACTCCTCAATTCAGGAAGCTTTCTTT	CSISKDSSIQEAFF
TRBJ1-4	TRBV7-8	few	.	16	TGTGCCAGCAGCTTAGAGTTGCCTAGAACTAATGAAAAACTGTTTTTT	CASSLELPRTNEKLFF
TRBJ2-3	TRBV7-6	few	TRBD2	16	TGTGCCAGCAGCTTAGATCCTAGCGGGGGGGCGGATACGCAGTATTTT	CASSLDPSGGADTQYF
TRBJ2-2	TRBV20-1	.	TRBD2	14	TGCAGTGCTCATGGGGGGGTTGACACCGGGGAGCTGTTTTTT	CSAHGGVDTGELFF
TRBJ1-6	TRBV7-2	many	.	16	TGTGCCAGCAGCGGTCCCCTTAGCTCCTATAATTCACCCCTCCACTTT	CASSGPLSSYNSPLHF
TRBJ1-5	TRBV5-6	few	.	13	TGTGCCAGCAGCTGGGGAGAGGGTCAGCCCCAGCATTTT	CASSWGEGQPQHF
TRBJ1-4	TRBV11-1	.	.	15	TGTGCCAGCAGCCATTCCGGGACACGGAATGAAAAACTGTTTTTT	CASSHSGTRNEKLFF
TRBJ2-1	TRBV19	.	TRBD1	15	TGTGCCAGTAGTATAATCGGGACAGGGGGTAGTGAGCAGTTCTTC	CASSIIGTGGSEQFF
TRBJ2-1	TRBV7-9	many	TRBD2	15	TGTGCCAGCTCAGGGACTAGCGGGGGGGCCAATGAGCAGTTCTTC	CASSGTSGGANEQFF
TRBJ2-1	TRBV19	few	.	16	TGTGCCAGTAGCTACGACGGATCAATAAACTACAATGAGCAGTTCTTC	CASSYDGSINYNEQFF
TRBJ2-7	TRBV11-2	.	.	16	TGTGCCAGCAGCTTAGATCGGGGAGGACACCACTACGAGCAGTACTTC	CASSLDRGGHHYEQYF
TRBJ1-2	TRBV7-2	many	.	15	TGTGCCAGCAGCCCCCCCCCCCGGGCTAACTATGGCTACACCTTC	CASSPPPRANYGYTF
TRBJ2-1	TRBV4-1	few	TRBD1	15	TGCGCCAGCAGCCAACACAGGGACAGTTACAATGAGCAGTTCTTC	CASSQHRDSYNEQFF
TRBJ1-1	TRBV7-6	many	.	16	TGTGCCAGCAGCTTAGGCCCAGGAATCATGAACACTGAAGCTTTCTTT	CASSLGPGIMNTEAFF
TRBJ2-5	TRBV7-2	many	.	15	TGTGCCAGCAGCTTAGGACAGGAGTACCAAGAGACCCAGTACTTC	CASSLGQEYQETQYF
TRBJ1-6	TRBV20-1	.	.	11	TGCAGTGCAAGAGGGTCAGGAGCTTTCCACTTT	CSARGSGAFHF
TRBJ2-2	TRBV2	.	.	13	TGTGCCAGCAGTGGGGTGGATTTGACGGAGCTGTTTTTT	CASSGVDLTELFF
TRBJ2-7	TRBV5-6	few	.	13	TGTGCCAGCAGCTTGGAGGCCGCCTACGAGCAGTACTTC	CASSLEAAYEQYF
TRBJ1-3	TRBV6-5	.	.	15	TGTGCCAGCAGTTATGAGGGGTTCTCTGGAAACACCATATATTTT	CASSYEGFSGNTIYF
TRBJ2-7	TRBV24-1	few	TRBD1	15	TGTGCCACCAGTGATTATGAGGGGGCCACCTACGAGCAGTACTTC	CATSDYEGATYEQYF
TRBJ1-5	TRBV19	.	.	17	TGTGCCAGTAGTATAGATCGGGGAGGGGGGACGCGCCAGCCCCAGCATTTT	CASSIDRGGGTRQPQHF
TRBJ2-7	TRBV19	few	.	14	TGTGCCAGTAGTATAGCCCAGGGCAACTACGAGCAGTACTTC	CASSIAQGNYEQYF
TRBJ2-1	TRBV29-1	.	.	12	TGCAGCGTTGCCATTCGGTTGGGTGAGCAGTTCTTC	CSVAIRLGEQFF
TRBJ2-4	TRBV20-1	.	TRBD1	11	TGCAGTGCCGGGGACAGGGGGGTTCAGTACTTC	CSAGDRGVQYF